The 18 T cell receptor beta chains below come from one sample, sequenced in a study. TCRdb called the 5' RACE reads again in MiXCR, with one record for every CDR3 protein. The top ten clones hold under 3% of a sample with nearly 55,000 distinct CDR3 sequences, more than 15% of them seen once. The sequencing input was naive CD4+ T cells sorted from blood. The subset denotes: naive CD4+ T cells, CD4+CD45RA+CD25-. The receptors originated from a female donor with breast cancer.

This clonotype was counted only a few times. The V and J genes are TRBV7-3 and TRBJ2-2, with TRBD1 as a possible D gene (7 bases). This CDR3 has 19 residues. Per the germline V gene, CDR1 is SGHTA and CDR2 is FQGTGA. V dropped 2 bases and J dropped 3 bases, with 22 bases sitting between them. The DNA for the CDR3 is TGTGCCAGCAGCTTAGTTCCTGCAGGGGGGCCCCCGGACACCGGGGAGCTGTTTTTT. Its translation: CASSLVPAGGPPDTGELFF.

A remark on this clonotype: Since a much larger clone is just one base distant, this may be a read error. The rearrangement links TRBV5-1 to TRBJ1-1; 7 bases agree with TRBD1. The CDR3 contains 14 residues. The germline gives CDR1 SGHRS, CDR2 YFSETQ. CDR3 sequence reads: CASSLTGAGTEALF. The CDR3, as DNA: TGCGCCAGCAGCTTGACAGGGGCGGGCACTGAAGCTCTCTTT.

The chain joins TRBV11-2 to TRBJ2-7; unclear D gene. Trimming took off 1 base at V and 2 bases at J, with 12 bases between the two ends. This CDR3 has 15 residues. From germline, CDR1 is SGHAT and CDR2 FQNNGV. CDR3 coding DNA: TGTGCCAGCAGCTTAGCTAACGGGCCAACCTACGAGCAGTACTTC. It encodes CASSLANGPTYEQYF.

Regarding this clonotype: One base away lies a much larger clone, so this may be a sequencing read error. This chain uses TRBV29-1 with TRBJ2-1; 8 bases are a match to TRBD2. Per the germline V gene, CDR1 is SQVTM and CDR2 is ANQGSEA. This CDR3 is built from 13 residues. J gave up 9 bases and V 3 bases, and 7 bases lay outside the gene matches. Written as DNA, the CDR3 is TGCAGCGTTGACCGGGGGGGAGCCGGTGAGCAGTTCTTC. It translates to CSVDRGGAGEQFF.

This clonotype was picked up a small number of times. This rearrangement joins TRBV7-2 to TRBJ2-3, with 11 bases identical to TRBD2. V lost 2 bases to trimming and J lost 0 bases; unmatched junction nucleotides: 13. The CDR3 totals 20 residues. The germline gives CDR1 SGHTA, CDR2 FQGNSA. The CDR3 nucleotides read TGTGCCAGCAGCTTAAGTACTAGCGGGGGCCTGAGGACTAGCACAGATACGCAGTATTTT. It yields the protein CASSLSTSGGLRTSTDTQYF.

This clonotype was observed a few times. This chain uses TRBV3-1 with TRBJ1-5; 9 bases align to TRBD1. J was trimmed by 4 bases and V by 4 bases; bases with no gene match: 2. CDR1 and CDR2 from the germline V gene are LGHDT and YNNKEL (reference sequence). The CDR3 has 14 amino acids. CDR3 amino acids: CASSLGTGNQPQHF. CDR3 nucleotides: TGTGCCAGCAGCCTAGGGACAGGGAATCAGCCCCAGCATTTT.

This clonotype appeared many times. The V call is TRBV5-1, the J call TRBJ1-6, with 8 bases lining up with TRBD1. The length of the CDR3 is 14 residues. Looked up from germline, CDR1 is SGHRS and CDR2 is YFSETQ. J was trimmed by 7 bases and V by 4 bases; bases with no gene match: 4. The CDR3 spells CASSQTGVNSPLHF. The CDR3 bases are TGCGCCAGCAGCCAGACAGGGGTGAATTCACCCCTCCACTTT.

This clonotype was found many times. The J gene is TRBJ2-1, the V gene TRBV7-2, with unresolved D. There are 11 residues in the CDR3. CDR1 and CDR2 from the germline V gene are SGHTA and FQGNSA. V was shortened by 4 bases and J by 9 bases, with 7 bases between the two germline ends. The CDR3 sequence is CASSWGTEQFF. The CDR3 coding sequence is TGTGCCAGCAGCTGGGGAACTGAGCAGTTCTTC.

V gene TRBV7-3 combines with J gene TRBJ2-1, with TRBD2 identical over 9 bases. Losses at the gene ends were 5 bases for V and 10 bases for J; bases not matched to a gene: 15. The CDR3 contains 16 residues. The germline V gene has CDR1 SGHTA and CDR2 FQGTGA. The CDR3, as DNA: TGTGCCAGCAGCCCTAACAACCGACTAGCGGAAGGCGAGCAGTTCTTC. It codes for CASSPNNRLAEGEQFF.

This clonotype was detected only a few times. The chain recombines TRBV29-1 with TRBJ1-1; no firm D call. Trimming cost V 5 bases and J 2 bases, with 6 bases left between them. The CDR3 totals 11 residues. Germline V gives CDR1 SQVTM, CDR2 ANQGSEA. This CDR3 is CSVPGNTEAFF. The DNA of the CDR3 is TGCAGCGTTCCGGGTAACACTGAAGCTTTCTTT.

The chain is built from TRBV7-2 and TRBJ1-6; D is undetermined. V shed 5 bases and J shed 11 bases, with 13 bases lying between them. The CDR3 loop spans 13 amino acids. The germline CDR1 and CDR2 sequences are SGHTA and FQGNSA. In nucleotides, the CDR3 is TGTGCCAGCAGCCCAGGACGGTATCCACCCCTCCACTTT. Its protein product is CASSPGRYPPLHF.

The chain uses TRBV6-6 and TRBJ2-1; TRBD2 matches at 10 bases. CDR3 size: 16 residues. Germline loops: CDR1 MNHNY, CDR2 SVGAGI (reference sequence). V lost 7 bases to trimming and J lost 8 bases; unmatched junction nucleotides: 14. The CDR3 sequence: CASTPASGRAGDEQFF. As DNA, the CDR3 is TGTGCCAGCACCCCGGCGAGCGGGAGGGCCGGTGATGAGCAGTTCTTC.

Only a few counts were recorded for this clonotype. The rearrangement joins TRBV19 to TRBJ1-5; 7 nucleotides align to TRBD1. Germline CDR1 reads LNHDA; CDR2 reads SQIVND (reference sequence). The V and J ends lost 10 bases and 6 bases, in that order; junction bases with no gene match: 9. This CDR3 comprises 13 residues. CDR3 sequence (DNA): TGTGCCACTGCCCAGGGGGTCGCTCAGCCCCAGCATTTT. Its protein is CATAQGVAQPQHF.

This CDR3 is CASSSTSVRRSYNEQFF. The CDR3 nucleotides are TGTGCCAGCAGCTCCACTAGCGTTAGGAGGTCCTACAATGAGCAGTTCTTC. The V and J genes are TRBV7-2 and TRBJ2-1, with 7 bases matching TRBD2. The V segment lost 4 bases and the J segment 1 base; nucleotides outside the gene matches: 10. Germline values: CDR1 SGHTA, CDR2 FQGNSA. The CDR3 is made up of 17 amino acids.

The chain links TRBV5-6 to TRBJ2-1; D is perhaps TRBD2 (5 bases). The CDR3 length is 18 residues. Germline CDR1 reads SGHDT; CDR2 reads YYEEEE. V dropped 3 bases and J dropped 0 bases, with 19 bases sitting between them. The CDR3 spells CASSYPGFIGGSYNEQFF. CDR3 in DNA: TGTGCCAGCAGCTACCCGGGGTTCATCGGAGGCTCCTACAATGAGCAGTTCTTC.

This sequence joins TRBV11-2 and TRBJ1-5; D might be TRBD1 (5 bases). CDR3 length equals 14 residues. Germline loops: CDR1 SGHAT, CDR2 FQNNGV. V was pared by 3 bases and J by 5 bases, with 11 bases between. The CDR3 loop reads CASSLTGGDQPQHF. The CDR3 bases are TGTGCCAGCAGCTTGACGGGGGGTGATCAGCCCCAGCATTTT.

In the case of this clonotype: The junction and the germline gene differ at one end; a read error may be behind it. V is TRBV6-5 and J is TRBJ1-3; D might be TRBD1 (5 bases). CDR1 and CDR2 from the germline V gene are MNHEY and SVGAGI. The CDR3 has 14 amino acids. The chain's CDR3 is CACRPRGFENTIYF. The CDR3 nucleotides read TGTGCCTGCAGACCCCGGGGGTTTGAAAACACCATATATTTT.

The chain uses TRBV20-1 and TRBJ2-3; 11 nucleotides align to TRBD2. The germline gives CDR1 DFQATT, CDR2 SNEGSKA (reference sequence). V shed 0 bases and J 2 bases; nucleotides not matched to a gene: 4. The CDR3 consists of 16 residues. The CDR3 nucleotides are TGCAGTGCTAGAGAGAGACTAGCGGGACCCACAGATACGCAGTATTTT. It encodes CSARERLAGPTDTQYF.